The clone carrying this TCR beta chain has just a few counts. The source of the sample is a study of response to subunit inactivated influenza vaccine. TCRdb re-called the RT-PCR reads through MiXCR, storing one row per CDR3 protein. The table has 600,000 to 850,000 distinct CDR3 sequences, approximately 15% seen once. Sample: PBMCs from blood, taken roughly 2 weeks before vaccination. This receptor was obtained from a middle-aged man who received an inactivated influenza vaccine.

CDR3 nucleotide sequence: TGCAGTGCTAGAGCTACAGGGGGTCGCACCGGGGAGCTGTTTTTT. This codes for CSARATGGRTGELFF. The chain carries TRBV20-1 and TRBJ2-2; 8 bases map to TRBD1. With V trimmed by 1 base and J by 4 bases, 5 bases remained unmatched. Germline loops: CDR1 DFQATT, CDR2 SNEGSKA (reference sequence). The CDR3 totals 15 residues.